A single sample gave rise to the 21 T cell receptor beta chains below, sequenced in a study of OX40 agonist ivuxolimab in advanced cancers. Assay: immunoSEQ multiplex PCR; the TCRdb copy retains only in-frame clones and omits some. The table includes nearly 60,000 clones, 75% to 85% detected once. This material consisted of CD4+ or CD8+ T cells sorted from blood, taken in a trial of the OX40 agonist ivuxolimab. Receptor source: an adult with an advanced solid tumor such as melanoma, head and neck, liver or kidney cancer.

V gene TRBV11-2 combines with J gene TRBJ2-2; 7 nucleotides match TRBD1. The CDR3 is made up of 16 amino acids. V trimming: 1 base; J trimming: 4 bases; junction bases outside the gene matches: 6. In germline, CDR1 is SGHAT, CDR2 FQNNGV. The CDR3 reads CASSLGGGPGTGELFF. In nucleotides, the CDR3 is TGTGCCAGCAGCTTAGGAGGGGGCCCGGGCACCGGGGAGCTGTTTTTT.

The chain uses TRBV7-9 and TRBJ2-7; D is ambiguous. Trimming removed 1 base from V and 4 bases from J, with 2 bases in between. CDR1 is SEHNR, CDR2 FQNEAQ, per germline (reference sequence). The CDR3 has 11 amino acids. Here the CDR3 DNA reads TGTGCCAGCAGCTTAGATTACGAGCAGTACTTC. Residues: CASSLDYEQYF.

The chain carries TRBV11-3 and TRBJ2-3, with TRBD2 as a possible D gene (6 bases). The CDR3 consists of 13 residues. V lost 5 bases and J 6 bases, leaving 12 bases between the germline ends. Germline V gives CDR1 SGHNT, CDR2 YENEEA. CDR3 sequence (DNA): TGTGCCAGCAGCAAAGGGACTGCGGATACGCAGTATTTT. As protein: CASSKGTADTQYF. The full variable domain, with the rest looked up from reference TRBV11-3 and TRBJ2-3, is EAGVVQSPRYKIIEKKQPVAFWCNPISGHNTLYWYLQNLGQGPELLIRYENEEAVDDSQLPKDRFSAERLKGVDSTLKIQPAELGDSAVYLCASSKGTADTQYFGPGTRLTVL.

The chain is built from TRBV5-5 and TRBJ1-2; D unresolved. Looked up from germline, CDR1 is SGHKS and CDR2 is YYEKEE (reference sequence). Trimming stripped 4 bases from V and 7 bases from J, with 11 bases between. CDR3 length equals 12 residues. The CDR3 nucleotides are TGTGCCAGCAGCGTAGACTCTGGTGGCTACACCTTC. Translated, it gives CASSVDSGGYTF.

The chain combines TRBV5-1 with TRBJ1-5; D might be TRBD1 (6 bases). In germline, CDR1 is SGHRS, CDR2 YFSETQ. The V end lost 0 bases, the J end lost 4 bases, and 8 bases lay between the germline ends. The CDR3 has 14 amino acids. CDR3 sequence: CASSLGGGNQPQHF. CDR3 coding DNA: TGCGCCAGCAGCTTGGGAGGGGGTAATCAGCCCCAGCATTTT. The variable domain in full, completed from reference TRBV5-1 and TRBJ1-5, reads KAGVTQTPRYLIKTRGQQVTLSCSPISGHRSVSWYQQTPGQGLQFLFEYFSETQRNKGNFPGRFSGRQFSNSRSEMNVSTLELGDSALYLCASSLGGGNQPQHFGDGTRLSIL.

The V gene is TRBV11-2, the J gene TRBJ1-4; D possibly corresponds to TRBD1 (6 bases). V was shortened by 0 bases and J by 7 bases, with 12 bases between the two germline ends. Looked up from germline, CDR1 is SGHAT and CDR2 is FQNNGV. CDR3 length equals 15 residues. CDR3 region: CASSLDGTSSEKLFF. The CDR3 coding sequence is TGTGCCAGCAGCTTAGATGGGACATCAAGTGAAAAACTGTTTTTT.

The chain employs TRBV21-1 and TRBJ2-7; the listed D gene, TRBD1, was not tested against the DNA. TRBV21-1 is a documented pseudogene. The CDR3 totals 14 residues. The DNA of the CDR3 is TGTGCCAGCAGCAACTCGGACAGGGTCTACGAGCAGTACTTC. It translates to CASSNSDRVYEQYF.

This clone has just one count. The rearrangement uses TRBV2 and TRBJ2-3; weak D call: TRBD1 (6 bases). The CDR3 extends over 16 amino acids. V was pared by 6 bases and J by 1 base, with 17 bases between. In germline, CDR1 is SNHLY, CDR2 FYNNEI. As DNA, the CDR3 is TGTGCCAGCAGGCGCAGGGGATTGCTTGGCACAGATACGCAGTATTTT. Translation: CASRRRGLLGTDTQYF.

The chain joins TRBV28 to TRBJ1-2; the D is unclear. The germline V gene has CDR1 MDHEN and CDR2 SYDVKM. The germline V and J ends were trimmed by 3 bases and 5 bases, with 10 bases remaining between them. The CDR3 spans 13 residues. CDR3 region: CASSLAAGYGYTF. DNA for the CDR3: TGTGCCAGCAGTTTGGCAGCCGGGTATGGCTACACCTTC.

The CDR3 here is CATSRDPVSGEQYF. For the CDR3, the DNA is TGTGCCACCAGCAGAGACCCGGTTTCCGGTGAGCAGTACTTC. The chain couples TRBV15 to TRBJ2-7, with D unresolved. The germline V gene has CDR1 LNHNV and CDR2 YYDKDF (reference sequence). Trimming removed 0 bases from V and 7 bases from J, with 13 bases in between. The CDR3 runs 14 residues. Full variable domain (remainder filled in from reference TRBV15 and TRBJ2-7): DAMVIQNPRYQVTQFGKPVTLSCSQTLNHNVMYWYQQKSSQAPKLLFHYYDKDFNNEADTPDNFQSRRPNTSFCFLDIRSPGLGDTAMYLCATSRDPVSGEQYFGPGTRLTVT.

J is TRBJ2-7 and V is TRBV7-3; D might be TRBD1 (6 bases). The germline V gene encodes CDR1 SGHTA and CDR2 FQGTGA. V was clipped by 5 bases and J by 2 bases, with 13 bases between them. The CDR3 runs to 14 residues. CDR3 DNA sequence: TGTGCCAGCAGCCGTCTCAGGGGAACCTACGAGCAGTACTTC. Its protein product is CASSRLRGTYEQYF.

V usage is TRBV10-3 and J usage is TRBJ1-5; 9 bases line up with TRBD1. Unmatched junction bases numbered 1, after V lost 5 bases and J lost 5 bases. The CDR3 loop spans 13 amino acids. Germline V gives CDR1 ENHRY, CDR2 SYGVKD. The CDR3 is CAISRDRDQPQHF. The CDR3 region has the DNA TGTGCCATCAGTCGGGACAGGGATCAGCCCCAGCATTTT.

The chain links TRBV19 to TRBJ2-7; 10 positions match TRBD1. This CDR3 comprises 16 residues. CDR1 is LNHDA and CDR2 is SQIVND in the germline V gene (reference sequence). The V segment lost 4 bases and the J segment 4 bases; nucleotides outside the gene matches: 10. DNA for the CDR3: TGTGCCAGTAGTAAGCCTCCGGGACAGGGGACTTACGAGCAGTACTTC. Translation: CASSKPPGQGTYEQYF.

The gene calls are TRBV18 and TRBJ1-5; 9 bases are shared with TRBD1. CDR3 size: 15 residues. Germline V gene data show CDR1 as KGHSH and CDR2 as LQKENI. V gave up 2 bases and J gave up 2 bases; unmatched junction bases: 1. The CDR3 DNA reads TGTGCCAGCTCACCAGGGGACAGGGGCAATCAGCCCCAGCATTTT. Residues: CASSPGDRGNQPQHF.

This chain joins TRBV2 and TRBJ1-5; no clear D. Germline lookup yields CDR1 SNHLY and CDR2 FYNNEI. V shed 3 bases and J shed 5 bases, with 5 bases lying between them. CDR3 size: 12 residues. The CDR3 DNA reads as TGTGCCAGCAGTGAGGACGATCAGCCCCAGCATTTT. Translation: CASSEDDQPQHF.

The gene calls are TRBV7-3 and TRBJ1-2, with D possibly being TRBD1 (6 bases). V dropped 6 bases and J dropped 7 bases, with 18 bases sitting between them. The CDR3 spans 14 residues. Germline lookup yields CDR1 SGHTA and CDR2 FQGTGA. CDR3 amino acids: CASSPARGQGGYTF. The CDR3 region has the DNA TGTGCCAGCAGTCCGGCGCGGGGGCAGGGTGGCTACACCTTC.

The gene calls are TRBV5-1 and TRBJ2-6; no clear D. The CDR3 totals 14 residues. Germline assignment: CDR1 SGHRS and CDR2 YFSETQ. With 7 bases removed from V and 2 bases from J, the gap between germline ends came to 10 bases. The CDR3 sequence is CASAEIPGANVLTF. CDR3 DNA: TGCGCCAGCGCGGAGATTCCTGGGGCCAACGTCCTGACTTTC.

The chain uses TRBV19 and TRBJ1-6; unclear D gene. V shed 7 bases and J shed 5 bases, with 12 bases lying between them. Germline V gives CDR1 LNHDA, CDR2 SQIVND (reference sequence). The CDR3 is 14 residues long. CDR3 residues: CASTPSKDNSPLHF. DNA for the CDR3: TGTGCCAGTACCCCTTCGAAGGATAATTCACCCCTCCACTTT.

The rearrangement links TRBV6-6 to TRBJ1-5, with D possibly matching TRBD1 (5 bases). The V and J ends lost 7 bases and 5 bases respectively, with 12 bases between them. The germline CDR1 and CDR2 sequences are MNHNY and SVGAGI (reference sequence). The CDR3 extends over 13 amino acids. CDR3 region: CASKREGDQPQHF. CDR3 sequence (DNA): TGTGCCAGCAAGAGGGAAGGGGATCAGCCCCAGCATTTT.

This chain joins TRBV9 and TRBJ2-2; 12 nucleotides match TRBD2. Germline trimming cut 3 bases from V and 4 bases from J; bases unmatched to any gene: 7. From germline, CDR1 is SGDLS and CDR2 YYNGEE. This CDR3 region has 17 residues. CDR3 sequence: CASSARLAGVGTGELFF. CDR3 coding DNA: TGTGCCAGCAGCGCCCGACTAGCGGGGGTGGGCACCGGGGAGCTGTTTTTT.

This chain connects TRBV6-6 to TRBJ1-5; 7 nucleotides match TRBD1. The CDR3 loop spans 14 amino acids. The germline V gene has CDR1 MNHNY and CDR2 SVGAGI (reference sequence). V lost 6 bases and J lost 4; bases outside the gene matches: 6. The CDR3 bases are TGTGCCAGCAGCAAGACAGGGATGAATCAGCCCCAGCATTTT. This sequence encodes CASSKTGMNQPQHF.